This passage covers 28 T cell receptor beta chains from one sample sequenced in a study of blood T cell repertoires in COVID-19. The method was immunoSEQ multiplex PCR; TCRdb's version includes in-frame clones alone and lacks a portion of them. The sample lists more than 90,000 clones, over 70% seen once, with around a tenth in the top ten. Material: peripheral blood. The source of these receptors is a woman aged 80 or older with acute or convalescent COVID-19.

The chain couples TRBV7-9 to TRBJ1-2, with D uncertain. Trimming pared 5 bases from V and 2 bases from J, leaving 18 bases between. Germline assignment: CDR1 SEHNR and CDR2 FQNEAQ (reference sequence). The CDR3 runs to 16 residues. The CDR3 DNA reads TGTGCCAGCAGCCGCGGGCGGGCGACGAGCAACTATGGCTACACCTTC. It yields the protein CASSRGRATSNYGYTF. Full variable domain (missing parts from reference TRBV7-9 and TRBJ1-2): DTGVSQNPRHKITKRGQNVTFRCDPISEHNRLYWYRQTLGQGPEFLTYFQNEAQLEKSRLLSDRFSAERPKGSFSTLEIQRTEQGDSAMYLCASSRGRATSNYGYTFGSGTRLTVV.

This clone has just one count. The chain recombines TRBV19 with TRBJ1-2, with D tentatively TRBD1 (5 bases). The CDR3 extends over 15 amino acids. Trimming pared 9 bases from V and 5 bases from J, leaving 22 bases between. The V gene's germline CDR1 is LNHDA and CDR2 SQIVND (reference sequence). The CDR3 reads CASTGARVFRYGYTF. The CDR3 DNA reads as TGTGCCAGCACTGGGGCCAGGGTCTTCCGTTATGGCTACACCTTC.

The chain carries TRBV6-5 and TRBJ1-5; D remains ambiguous. The CDR3 has 13 amino acids. The V end lost 6 bases, the J end lost 5 bases, and 11 bases lay between the germline ends. From germline, CDR1 is MNHEY and CDR2 SVGAGI. The CDR3 DNA reads as TGTGCCAGCAGCCGCCGTAGAGATCAGCCCCAGCATTTT. This translates into CASSRRRDQPQHF.

The CDR3 is CASSLGGATNEKLFF. The CDR3 DNA follows: TGTGCCAGCAGCTTAGGGGGGGCAACTAATGAAAAACTGTTTTTT. The gene calls are TRBV11-2 and TRBJ1-4, with D possibly matching TRBD1 (5 bases). The CDR3 spans 15 residues. From germline, CDR1 is SGHAT and CDR2 FQNNGV. The V end lost 1 base, the J end lost 0 bases, and 6 bases lay between the germline ends.

The genes are TRBV27 and TRBJ2-3, with TRBD2 matching 11 bases. Germline CDR1 MNHEY, CDR2 SMNVEV (reference sequence). CDR3 length: 16 residues. The V segment lost 0 bases and the J segment 5 bases; nucleotides outside the gene matches: 4. The chain's CDR3 is CASSLSTSGSLDTQYF. CDR3 in DNA: TGTGCCAGCAGTTTATCAACTAGCGGGAGTTTAGATACGCAGTATTTT.

On this clone: Its ends do not fully match the called genes, so a read error is possible. The chain links TRBV7-2 to TRBJ2-1; 7 bases align to TRBD2. The germline CDR1 and CDR2 sequences are SGHTA and FQGNSA. The CDR3 has 15 amino acids. The DNA of the CDR3 is TGTGCCAGCAGGTTAGGACGCGGGGGATTGGGTGAGCAGTTCTTC. It codes for CASRLGRGGLGEQFF.

The rearrangement links TRBV4-1 to TRBJ2-1, with D perhaps matching TRBD2 (6 bases). Germline CDR1 and CDR2: MGHRA and YSYEKL. Trimming stripped 0 bases from V and 1 base from J, with 10 bases between. CDR3 length: 16 amino acids. The CDR3 bases are TGCGCCAGCAGCCAAGAGGGCGGGATTTCCTACAATGAGCAGTTCTTC. Translation gives CASSQEGGISYNEQFF.

This chain joins TRBV2 and TRBJ2-7, with D perhaps TRBD2 (5 bases). CDR1 and CDR2 (germline): SNHLY, FYNNEI. Trimming left V 11 bases short and J 2 bases short, with 16 bases between. This CDR3 has 13 residues. The CDR3 protein is CAGGSSPAYEQYF. CDR3 DNA sequence: TGTGCCGGCGGGTCATCCCCCGCCTACGAGCAGTACTTC.

A note on this clone: The identical CDR3 is also encoded by other nucleotide sequences in the sample. CDR3 loop: CASSYPSGYTF. As DNA, the CDR3 is TGTGCCAGCAGTTACCCGTCCGGCTACACCTTC. The chain carries TRBV6-2 or TRBV6-3 and TRBJ1-2; D is uncertain. Trimming took off 2 bases at V and 8 bases at J, with 6 bases between the two ends. CDR1 is MNHEY and CDR2 is SVGEGT in the germline V gene. CDR3 size: 11 residues.

This clone appeared once. V is TRBV28 and J is TRBJ1-2; 12 bases are shared with TRBD1. The CDR3 sequence is 14 residues long. Germline assignment: CDR1 MDHEN and CDR2 SYDVKM. J was trimmed by 4 bases and V by 4 bases; bases with no gene match: 1. The CDR3 loop reads CASSSGQGAYGYTF. CDR3 DNA: TGTGCCAGCAGTTCGGGACAGGGGGCCTATGGCTACACCTTC.

This clone is a singleton in its sample. The chain recombines TRBV7-2 with TRBJ2-1; tentatively, D is TRBD1 (5 bases). The germline CDR1 and CDR2 sequences are SGHTA and FQGNSA. The CDR3 runs 17 residues. Trimming removed 5 bases at V and 7 bases at J, with 24 bases between. CDR3 protein: CASSPRVRERGSNEQFF. In DNA form, the CDR3 reads TGTGCCAGCAGCCCCAGGGTTCGTGAGCGTGGGTCAAATGAGCAGTTCTTC. Full variable domain (outside the CDR3, taken from reference TRBV7-2 and TRBJ2-1): GAGVSQSPSNKVTEKGKDVELRCDPISGHTALYWYRQSLGQGLEFLIYFQGNSAPDKSGLPSDRFSAERTGGSVSTLTIQRTQQEDSAVYLCASSPRVRERGSNEQFFGPGTRLTVL.

The J gene is TRBJ1-5, the V gene TRBV4-1, with D uncertain. Germline V CDR1 and CDR2: MGHRA, YSYEKL. The CDR3 contains 13 residues. Trimming left V 1 base short and J 3 bases short, with 4 bases between. The CDR3, as DNA: TGCGCCAGCAGCCAAGTTAACAATCAGCCCCAGCATTTT. Amino acids: CASSQVNNQPQHF.

The chain combines TRBV3-1 (or the pseudogene TRBV3-2) with TRBJ2-5; D not certain. The germline V gene has CDR1 LGHDT and CDR2 YNNKEL (reference sequence). There are 12 residues in the CDR3. V was clipped by 2 bases and J by 5 bases, with 6 bases between them. Here the CDR3 reads CASSQSGETQYF. The CDR3 DNA reads as TGTGCCAGCAGCCAAAGTGGCGAGACCCAGTACTTC.

J is TRBJ2-3 and V is TRBV27; TRBD1 aligns across 9 bases. The CDR3 length is 14 residues. Germline assignment: CDR1 MNHEY and CDR2 SMNVEV (reference sequence). The V gene end was trimmed by 6 bases and the J gene end by 4 bases; junction bases not matched to a gene: 5. CDR3 sequence reads: CASRAGQGSDTQYF. CDR3 nucleotides: TGTGCCAGCAGAGCAGGACAGGGGTCAGATACGCAGTATTTT.

This clone has only a few counts. The chain joins TRBV19 to TRBJ2-2, with 8 bases identical to TRBD2. In germline, CDR1 is LNHDA, CDR2 SQIVND (reference sequence). The CDR3 runs to 15 residues. V lost 5 bases and J lost 1; bases outside the gene matches: 3. In nucleotides, the CDR3 is TGTGCCAGTAGTGTAACTAGCGGGAACACCGGGGAGCTGTTTTTT. Its translation: CASSVTSGNTGELFF.

This clone showed up just a few times. J is TRBJ2-1 and V is TRBV6-6; no definite D call. This CDR3 contains 12 residues. The V end was cut by 2 bases, the J end by 6 bases, with 5 bases between. Germline CDR1 MNHNY, CDR2 SVGAGI (reference sequence). The CDR3 nucleotides read TGTGCCAGCAGTTACGAGCGCAATGAGCAGTTCTTC. This translates into CASSYERNEQFF.

Turning to this clone: Other DNA sequences in this sample translate to the same CDR3. This chain connects TRBV30 to TRBJ1-2; D remains unclear. The length of the CDR3 is 12 residues. The germline CDR1 and CDR2 sequences are GTSNPN and SVGIG (reference sequence). Trimming stripped 1 base from V and 10 bases from J, with 13 bases between. CDR3 in DNA: TGTGCCTGGAGTGGAGGTTACACAACCTACACCTTC. This sequence encodes CAWSGGYTTYTF.

The chain combines TRBV5-4 with TRBJ1-3, with TRBD1 as a possible D gene (6 bases). The CDR3 is 16 amino acids. Trimming cost V 2 bases and J 4 bases, with 16 bases left between them. Per the germline V gene, CDR1 is SGHNT and CDR2 is YYREEE (reference sequence). The chain's CDR3 is CASSLWTAALGNTIYF. CDR3 DNA sequence: TGTGCCAGCAGCTTATGGACAGCCGCTCTGGGAAACACCATATATTTT.

The V and J genes are TRBV4-2 and TRBJ1-2; TRBD1 aligns across 8 bases. Germline CDR1 LGHNA, CDR2 YNFKEQ. The CDR3 extends over 17 amino acids. Losses at the gene ends were 4 bases for V and 3 bases for J; bases not matched to a gene: 13. CDR3 sequence (DNA): TGTGCCAGCAGCCTCAGGCCGGACAGGGCAAATGACTATGGCTACACCTTC. It specifies CASSLRPDRANDYGYTF.

The chain uses TRBV9 and TRBJ1-4; 7 nucleotides align to TRBD1. With V trimmed by 0 bases and J by 4 bases, 9 bases remained unmatched. The CDR3 contains 17 residues. Germline CDR1 is SGDLS and CDR2 is YYNGEE. In nucleotides, the CDR3 is TGTGCCAGCAGCGTAGGCTCCATGGGACAGCTTAATGAAAAACTGTTTTTT. It encodes CASSVGSMGQLNEKLFF. Looking up the rest from reference TRBV9 and TRBJ1-4 gives the full variable domain: DSGVTQTPKHLITATGQRVTLRCSPRSGDLSVYWYQQSLDQGLQFLIQYYNGEERAKGNILERFSAQQFPDLHSELNLSSLELGDSALYFCASSVGSMGQLNEKLFFGSGTQLSVL.

The chain carries TRBV21-1 and TRBJ2-7; no DNA check was done on the table's D call, TRBD1. TRBV21-1 is a pseudogene. This CDR3 has 14 residues. The CDR3 coding sequence is TGTGCCAGCAGCACACAGGTTTTGAAGTACGAGCAGTACTTC. Translation: CASSTQVLKYEQYF.

CDR3 residues: CASSERVAGSGNTIYF. In DNA form, the CDR3 reads TGTGCCAGCAGTGAAAGGGTGGCGGGGTCTGGAAACACCATATATTTT. The gene calls are TRBV2 and TRBJ1-3; D gene ambiguous. CDR3 length: 16 amino acids. The ends were cut back, 2 bases at V and 1 base at J, with 12 bases in the middle. Germline V gene sequence: CDR1 SNHLY, CDR2 FYNNEI.

The rearrangement links TRBV6-1 to TRBJ2-1; 7 bases are a match to TRBD2. This CDR3 is 16 amino acids long. Per germline, CDR1 MNHNS and CDR2 SASEGT. The V gene end was trimmed by 0 bases and the J gene end by 2 bases; junction bases not matched to a gene: 4. CDR3 DNA: TGTGCCAGCAGTGAAGCGAAGCGGGGCCCCTACAATGAGCAGTTCTTC. Its translation: CASSEAKRGPYNEQFF.

About this clone: At one end the junction does not follow the germline gene, possibly because of a read error. The chain has TRBV11-2 and TRBJ2-3, with D perhaps TRBD1 (6 bases). Germline CDR1 SGHAT, CDR2 FQNNGV. The CDR3 is made up of 14 amino acids. Here the CDR3 reads CASSLARGTGTQYF. CDR3 nucleotide sequence: TGTGCCAGCAGCTTAGCCAGGGGTACAGGTACGCAGTATTTT.

This chain uses TRBV14 with TRBJ1-1, with a weak D call TRBD1 (5 bases). CDR1 is SGHDN and CDR2 is FVKESK in the germline V gene. The V end lost 5 bases, the J end lost 4 bases, and 14 bases lay between the germline ends. The CDR3 covers 14 residues. The CDR3 sequence: CASSRTNFFTEAFF. The CDR3, as DNA: TGTGCCAGCAGCAGGACAAATTTTTTCACTGAAGCTTTCTTT.

This chain connects TRBV19 to TRBJ1-3, with a tentative D call TRBD1 (6 bases). Germline V gene data show CDR1 as LNHDA and CDR2 as SQIVND (reference sequence). The CDR3 sequence is 16 residues long. Trimming took off 5 bases at V and 0 bases at J, with 14 bases between the two ends. DNA of the CDR3: TGTGCCAGTAGTCCTGCACAGGGAAGCTCTGGAAACACCATATATTTT. Its translation is CASSPAQGSSGNTIYF. Looking up the rest from reference TRBV19 and TRBJ1-3 gives the full variable domain: DGGITQSPKYLFRKEGQNVTLSCEQNLNHDAMYWYRQDPGQGLRLIYYSQIVNDFQKGDIAEGYSVSREKKESFPLTVTSAQKNPTAFYLCASSPAQGSSGNTIYFGEGSWLTVV.

The table lists this clone with a count of one. The V gene is TRBV15, the J gene TRBJ2-7; D perhaps matches TRBD2 (5 bases). Germline V CDR1 and CDR2: LNHNV, YYDKDF (reference sequence). CDR3 size: 15 residues. V was clipped by 3 bases and J by 2 bases, with 14 bases between them. CDR3 bases: TGTGCCACCAGCAGGGATTCCGCCGGGACCTACGAGCAGTACTTC. As protein: CATSRDSAGTYEQYF.

The genes are TRBV5-1 and TRBJ2-1; 11 nucleotides match TRBD2. Germline values: CDR1 SGHRS, CDR2 YFSETQ. The CDR3 sequence is 16 residues long. J gave up 8 bases and V 0 bases, and 7 bases lay outside the gene matches. CDR3 nucleotides: TGCGCCAGCAGCTTGGGGCTAGCGGGAGGTGGCTATGAGCAGTTCTTC. Its translation is CASSLGLAGGGYEQFF. The complete variable domain, with remaining parts taken from reference TRBV5-1 and TRBJ2-1, reads KAGVTQTPRYLIKTRGQQVTLSCSPISGHRSVSWYQQTPGQGLQFLFEYFSETQRNKGNFPGRFSGRQFSNSRSEMNVSTLELGDSALYLCASSLGLAGGGYEQFFGPGTRLTVL.